This TCR beta chain was found in a study of Graves' ophthalmopathy and Graves' hyperthyroidism. Study findings and constraints: Ophthalmopathy was separated from stable hyperthyroidism by a 13-signature model with 87.88% sensitivity and approximately 81% specificity.

V shed 6 bases and J shed 5 bases, with 10 bases lying between them. This CDR3 comprises 12 residues. The germline V gene encodes CDR1 SNHLY and CDR2 FYNNEI. This clonotype came up many times. Its antigen is undetermined. Hyperthyroidism cases were recent diagnoses of under 2 months' duration in people aged 18 to 65. Exclusion covered patients with other autoimmune diseases or uncontrolled infections (as well as pregnancy or lactation). The diagnostic workup employed clinical symptoms, serum thyroxine, TRAb, thyroid ultrasound and orbital computed tomography. RNA transcripts served as template for amplifying TCR beta CDR3 sequences. Scientists carried out first-round RT-PCR using HTBI primers and then a second-round multiplex PCR. A single record per CDR3 protein comes from TCRdb applying MiXCR to the multiplex PCR reads. Counted here are around 1,200,000 distinct CDR3 sequences, about 40% occurring once; the ten biggest clones make up over 8.5%.

This TCR derives from an adult man with Graves' hyperthyroidism. The chain links TRBV2 to TRBJ2-5; D not certain. The sample consisted of peripheral blood or thyroid tissue (not recorded which). The CDR3 bases are TGTGCCAGCAGCGGAGACGGGGAGACCCAGTACTTC. This codes for CASSGDGETQYF.